These T cell receptor beta chains were read from a single sample in a study of blood T cell repertoires in COVID-19. Produced via immunoSEQ multiplex PCR; TCRdb's table is partial and in-frame only. Of about 36,000 clones listed, roughly 77% are singletons. The sample taken for sequencing was peripheral blood. The receptors stem from a human donor in a cohort sampled during active or convalescent COVID-19. The donor label of this sample is uncertain. The CDR3 runs from the conserved cysteine through the conserved F or W. A D gene is named only where the DNA matches it firmly. Size is stated for part of the rows, as once, few or many counts, or as a class when the clone is expanded.

j_call,v_call,clone_size,d_call,cdr3_aa,cdr3_nt
TRBJ2-1,TRBV30,.,TRBD2,CAWSKREGLEQFF,TGTGCCTGGAGTAAGCGGGAGGGCCTCGAGCAGTTCTTC
TRBJ1-6,TRBV7-8,few,TRBD1,CASSHGQVDSPLHF,TGTGCCAGCAGCCATGGACAGGTCGATTCACCCCTCCACTTT
TRBJ1-2,TRBV20-1,.,.,CSASGSGGDVRGYTF,TGCAGTGCTAGTGGGAGTGGAGGGGATGTTAGAGGCTACACCTTC
TRBJ2-7,TRBV28,.,TRBD2,CASTTPSGGEVEQYF,TGTGCCAGCACCACCCCGTCGGGAGGGGAGGTCGAGCAGTACTTC
TRBJ1-1,TRBV19,.,.,CASSTGFEAFF,TGTGCCAGTAGTACAGGGTTTGAAGCTTTCTTT
TRBJ1-4,TRBV4-1,.,.,CASSRLPATNEKLFF,TGCGCCAGCAGTCGCCTACCTGCAACTAATGAAAAACTGTTTTTT
TRBJ2-6,TRBV6-6,.,.,CASNGAGANVLTF,TGTGCCAGCAATGGGGCCGGGGCCAACGTCCTGACTTTC
TRBJ2-5,TRBV7-9,.,TRBD2,CASSSGLAGLIGRETQYF,TGTGCCAGCAGCTCGGGACTAGCGGGGCTTATTGGGAGAGAGACCCAGTACTTC
TRBJ1-5,TRBV7-2,few,TRBD1,CASSFDRDQPQHF,TGTGCCAGCAGTTTTGACAGGGATCAGCCCCAGCATTTT
TRBJ2-5,TRBV4-1,.,TRBD1,CASSQATGGETQYF,TGCGCCAGCAGCCAGGCGACAGGGGGGGAGACCCAGTACTTC
TRBJ2-7,TRBV12-3/TRBV12-4,.,.,CASSYARDIEQYF,TGTGCCAGCTCCTATGCCCGGGACATCGAGCAGTACTTC
TRBJ1-5,TRBV28,.,TRBD1,CASSTGGDGNQPQHF,TGTGCCAGCAGTACAGGGGGCGATGGCAATCAGCCCCAGCATTTT
TRBJ1-3,TRBV6-5,.,.,CASSKLDTIYF,TGTGCCAGCAGTAAACTAGACACCATATATTTT
TRBJ2-7,TRBV7-6,.,.,CASSPGRRGEQYF,TGTGCCAGCAGCCCGGGAAGGCGGGGCGAGCAGTACTTC
TRBJ2-3,TRBV12-3/TRBV12-4,.,.,CASSQLYSDTQYF,TGTGCCAGCAGCCAACTATATTCGGATACGCAGTATTTT
TRBJ2-2,TRBV6-6,.,TRBD2,CASRPTSGSTGELFF,TGTGCCAGCAGGCCTACAAGCGGGAGCACCGGGGAGCTGTTTTTT
TRBJ2-1,TRBV7-9,.,.,CASSLRGSSYNEQFF,TGTGCCAGCAGCTTAAGGGGAAGCTCCTACAATGAGCAGTTCTTC
TRBJ2-3,TRBV3-1/TRBV3-2,.,TRBD2,CASSQGPLAGTDTQYF,TGTGCCAGCAGCCAAGGCCCACTAGCGGGGACAGATACGCAGTATTTT
TRBJ2-1,TRBV6-5,once,.,CASRHSQGLNEQFF,TGTGCCAGCAGACACTCCCAGGGCCTCAATGAGCAGTTCTTC
TRBJ2-5,TRBV29-1,once,.,CSVYTQAGQETQYF,TGCAGCGTTTATACACAGGCGGGGCAAGAGACCCAGTACTTC
TRBJ2-6,TRBV30,.,.,CAWSVRGASSGANVLTF,TGTGCCTGGAGTGTACGGGGGGCGAGCTCTGGGGCCAACGTCCTGACTTTC
TRBJ2-6,TRBV27,.,.,CASSLTSGFLSGANVLTF,TGTGCCAGCAGCTTAACCTCAGGGTTCCTCTCTGGGGCCAACGTCCTGACTTTC
TRBJ1-2,TRBV6-7,.,TRBD1,CASNGRQGTYYWGYTF,TGTGCCAGCAATGGGCGACAGGGGACCTACTACTGGGGCTACACCTTC
TRBJ1-1,TRBV21-1,.,.,CASSKLGGESPSF,TGTGCCAGCAGCAAATTGGGAGGGGAATCTCCCTCGTTT
TRBJ2-3,TRBV19,.,.,CASSIGLDTDTQYF,TGTGCCAGTAGTATAGGACTGGACACAGATACGCAGTATTTT
TRBJ2-7,TRBV7-2,.,TRBD2,CASSLTSGRNHEQYF,TGTGCCAGCAGCCTCACTAGCGGGAGAAACCACGAGCAGTACTTC
TRBJ2-7,TRBV5-1,few,.,CASGRETTNEQYF,TGCGCCAGCGGTCGGGAGACCACGAACGAGCAGTACTTC
TRBJ2-1,TRBV19,once,.,CASSTDGGTYNEQFF,TGTGCCAGTAGTACCGACGGAGGCACCTACAATGAGCAGTTCTTC
TRBJ2-7,TRBV7-2,.,TRBD2,CASSPAPSGRYEQYF,TGTGCCAGCAGCCCAGCCCCTAGCGGGAGATACGAGCAGTACTTC
TRBJ2-5,TRBV7-2,.,TRBD2,CASSRSGRVSGETQYF,TGTGCCAGCAGTCGTAGCGGGAGGGTTTCCGGAGAGACCCAGTACTTC
TRBJ1-2,TRBV11-2,.,.,CASSRDRMINYGYTF,TGTGCCAGCAGCCGTGACAGAATGATTAACTATGGCTACACCTTC
TRBJ2-3,TRBV3-1/TRBV3-2,.,TRBD1,CASSPGTGGADTQYF,TGTGCCAGCAGCCCCGGAACAGGGGGAGCAGATACGCAGTATTTT
TRBJ1-3,TRBV11-3,.,.,CASSLEVRGFGNTIYF,TGTGCCAGCAGCTTAGAGGTCAGGGGCTTTGGAAACACCATATATTTT
TRBJ1-4,TRBV7-2,.,TRBD1,CASSSSRGRDEKLFF,TGTGCCAGCAGCTCTTCCAGGGGGCGAGACGAAAAACTGTTTTTT
TRBJ1-1,TRBV6-6,.,TRBD1,CASSSGTGGIYTEAFF,TGTGCCAGCAGTTCCGGGACAGGGGGCATATACACTGAAGCTTTCTTT
TRBJ2-1,TRBV12-3/TRBV12-4,.,.,CASSSRERNEQFF,TGTGCCAGCAGTTCCCGGGAGAGGAATGAGCAGTTCTTC
TRBJ1-5,TRBV24-1,.,.,CATSEAGTQSNQPQHF,TGTGCCACCAGTGAAGCCGGGACACAGAGCAATCAGCCCCAGCATTTT
TRBJ1-2,TRBV2,.,.,CASRAGGIGGYGYTF,TGTGCCAGCAGAGCTGGGGGGATAGGCGGCTATGGCTACACCTTC
TRBJ1-5,TRBV21-1,few,.,CASGRDREQPQHF,TGTGCCAGCGGCCGGGACAGAGAACAGCCCCAGCATTTT
TRBJ1-4,TRBV5-6,.,.,CASSLVEGEKLFF,TGTGCCAGCAGCTTGGTTGAGGGCGAAAAACTGTTTTTT
TRBJ1-1,TRBV5-6,.,.,CASSWRAGNTEAFF,TGTGCCAGCAGCTGGAGGGCAGGGAACACTGAAGCTTTCTTT
TRBJ2-7,TRBV5-4,.,.,CASSLAGASSYEQYF,TGTGCCAGCAGCTTGGCGGGAGCAAGCTCCTACGAGCAGTACTTC
TRBJ1-2,TRBV7-8,.,.,CASSLRGIYGYTF,TGTGCCAGCAGCTTACGGGGGATCTATGGCTACACCTTC
TRBJ2-3,TRBV24-1,.,.,CASAEGYTDTQYF,TGTGCCTCGGCCGAGGGTTACACAGATACGCAGTATTTT
TRBJ2-1,TRBV6-4,.,TRBD2,CASSDPGLGTYNEQFF,TGTGCCAGCAGTGACCCCGGACTAGGAACCTACAATGAGCAGTTCTTC
TRBJ1-2,TRBV6-5,.,.,CASRTGGGYTF,TGTGCCAGCCGAACAGGTGGTGGCTACACCTTC
TRBJ1-2,TRBV19,.,.,CASRAGSNYGYTF,TGTGCCAGTAGAGCGGGGTCCAACTATGGCTACACCTTC
TRBJ2-7,TRBV11-2,.,TRBD2,CASSFWLAGDEQYF,TGTGCCAGCAGCTTTTGGCTAGCGGGAGACGAGCAGTACTTC
TRBJ2-7,TRBV7-2,.,TRBD2,CASSISGQGGSSYEQYF,TGTGCCAGCAGTATATCCGGTCAGGGAGGGAGCTCCTACGAGCAGTACTTC
TRBJ1-3,TRBV30,.,.,CAWARQDTIYF,TGTGCCTGGGCCAGACAGGACACCATATATTTT
TRBJ2-5,TRBV5-5,.,TRBD1,CASSLDPGTEETQYF,TGTGCCAGCAGCTTGGACCCTGGGACAGAAGAGACCCAGTACTTC
TRBJ2-3,TRBV6-2/TRBV6-3,.,.,CASSYQIGAGTNTQYF,TGTGCCAGCAGTTACCAGATTGGGGCAGGCACAAATACGCAGTATTTT
TRBJ2-4,TRBV2,.,.,CASSDQRAGRIQYF,TGTGCCAGCAGTGATCAAAGGGCGGGACGCATTCAGTACTTC